This TCR beta chain was retrieved from a study of CD8 T cells in Susac syndrome. General observations from the study: The study's TCR sequencing and HLA analysis drew on a certain number of individuals. That number was acknowledged as relatively small.

Included as multiple sclerosis controls were treatment-naive patients who had stable or active relapsing-remitting disease. RNA amounts of about 0.5 to 1 ug underwent reverse transcription with random hexamers. In TCRdb, the immunoSEQ multiplex PCR reads were re-called with MiXCR into one record per CDR3 protein. The sample records approximately 110,000 distinct CDR3 sequences, 85% to 95% being singletons. About this clonotype: Its specificity is not known.

The sample was CD8+ T cells from PBMCs. The sequence was obtained from a human donor with multiple sclerosis.

The CDR3 sequence is CASSSLPENTEAFF. The CDR3 DNA reads as TGCGCCAGCAGCTCCCTTCCAGAGAACACTGAAGCTTTCTTT. The chain has TRBV5-1 and TRBJ1-1; no firm D call. The length of the CDR3 is 14 residues. Trimming pared 3 bases from V and 1 base from J, leaving 10 bases between. Germline values: CDR1 SGHRS, CDR2 YFSETQ.